Listed below are T cell receptor beta chains from one sample, sequenced in a study of T cell responses to AZD1222 COVID-19 vaccine. TCRdb keeps only in-frame clones here, not all; method: immunoSEQ multiplex PCR. The sample carries 120,000 to 150,000 clones, 89% recorded once. The source material was peripheral blood, sampled on day 0 of AZD1222 vaccination. The receptor source for this set is an adult in good health. Both conserved end residues are trimmed from each CDR3.

v_call	j_call	cdr3_aa
TRBV28	TRBJ2-1	ASCIAGLDHNEQF
TRBV6-1	TRBJ1-5	ASSETHMSNQPQH
TRBV10-2	TRBJ1-5	ASSVRQGAQPQH
TRBV29-1	TRBJ2-7	SVSKATEQY
TRBV20-1	TRBJ1-4	SASPTGRDEKLF
TRBV6-5	TRBJ1-5	ATSRDRAPDQPQH
TRBV7-9	TRBJ1-2	ASKRLGDYGYT
TRBV29-1	TRBJ1-1	SVSRVENTEAF
TRBV7-2	TRBJ1-1	ASSLQSHTEAF
TRBV24-1	TRBJ1-2	ATSDAWGQGEDGYT
TRBV7-2	TRBJ2-2	ASSLVLAGGHGELF
TRBV6-6	TRBJ2-7	ASRLNLWGEYEQY
TRBV7-2	TRBJ1-5	ASSLKWGNQPQH
TRBV6-5	TRBJ2-7	ASRAYEQY
TRBV28	TRBJ1-2	ASSSTGNYGYT
TRBV27	TRBJ2-1	ASSLLAGGLNNEQF
TRBV9	TRBJ1-6	ASSVRGTGSPLH
TRBV5-1	TRBJ2-1	ASSRAFLGNEQF
TRBV7-2	TRBJ2-1	ASSVGLAYNEQF
TRBV18	TRBJ2-7	ASSPRGSYEQY